The clone carrying this T cell receptor beta chain was counted a few times. The antigen remains undetermined. This sample was taken from a study of Ad26.COV2.S vaccination and SARS-CoV-2 variants. Study-level results: Responses of T cells in total may have been underestimated by the TCR breadth and depth analyses. Substantial breadth was reported for post-vaccination spike-specific CD8+ and CD4+ T cells.

Between the trimmed V and J ends, which lost 5 bases and 1 base, there was a span of 11 bases. Looked up from germline, CDR1 is MNHEY and CDR2 is SVGAGI. The CDR3 loop spans 14 amino acids. Sequencing used immunoSEQ multiplex PCR; TCRdb keeps in-frame clones, though not all of them. The sample carries over 85,000 clones, around 82% recorded once. This sequence originates from a human donor who had recovered from COVID-19. The chain couples TRBV6-5 to TRBJ1-1, with D perhaps matching TRBD1 (6 bases). Material: peripheral blood, obtained after recovery from COVID-19. The chain's CDR3 is CASSSGTTNTEAFF. The CDR3 DNA reads TGTGCCAGCAGTAGTGGGACAACGAACACTGAAGCTTTCTTT.